These T cell receptor beta chains were read from a single sample in a study of OX40 agonist ivuxolimab in advanced cancers. TCRdb's copy holds only in-frame clones and misses some; the assay was immunoSEQ multiplex PCR. The sample has roughly 66,000 clones; roughly four fifths are singletons. The specimen comprised CD4+ or CD8+ T cells sorted from blood, sampled in a trial of the OX40 agonist ivuxolimab. The receptors come from an adult with an advanced solid tumor such as melanoma, head and neck, liver or kidney cancer. CDR3s include the opening cysteine and the closing phenylalanine or tryptophan. The order of the fields is clone size, D gene, V gene, J gene, CDR3 DNA, CDR3 protein. The D gene is left open where the match is weak. Size is omitted from some rows. Given values are once, few, many or a class for expanded clones.

>.|.|TRBV14|TRBJ2-3
TGTGCCAGCAGCCAGACCACAGGGAGCACAGATACGCAGTATTTT
CASSQTTGSTDTQYF
>.|TRBD2|TRBV19|TRBJ2-5
TGTGCCAGTAGTATCGGGGCTGCAGGGAGGGGTGCCCGGTCCCAAGAGACCCAGTACTTC
CASSIGAAGRGARSQETQYF
>.|.|TRBV9|TRBJ2-7
TGTGCCAGCCCCCCCCGCGGCGGGCCAGTTAAGGGAGTCTCCTACGAGCAGTACTTC
CASPPRGGPVKGVSYEQYF
>.|.|TRBV11-3|TRBJ1-1
TGTGCCAGCAGCCCCAGACGAGGGACTGAAGCTTTCTTT
CASSPRRGTEAFF
>few|.|TRBV29-1|TRBJ1-1
TGCAGCGGCACGACAGGGAACACTGAAGCTTTCTTT
CSGTTGNTEAFF
>.|.|TRBV19|TRBJ2-5
TGTGCCAGCGGACCCCCGGGACGGGGACAAGAGACCCAGTACTTC
CASGPPGRGQETQYF
>.|TRBD2|TRBV7-9|TRBJ2-1
TGTGCCAGCAGCAAGGGACTAGCGGGAGGCCATGAGCAGTTCTTC
CASSKGLAGGHEQFF
>once|TRBD1|TRBV18|TRBJ2-5
TGTGCCAGCTCACGTGACAGGGGGCGAGAGACCCAGTACTTC
CASSRDRGRETQYF
>once|.|TRBV2|TRBJ1-2
TGTGCCAGCGTTAAAGAGGGCTGGAACTATGGCTACACCTTC
CASVKEGWNYGYTF
>few|.|TRBV12-5|TRBJ2-2
TGTGCTAGTGGTTTGGCCACCGGGGAGCTGTTTTTT
CASGLATGELFF
>.|TRBD2|TRBV27|TRBJ2-3
TGTGCCAGCAGTTCGGGACTAGCGGGGGGGGATCTGAATACGCAGTATTTT
CASSSGLAGGDLNTQYF
>.|.|TRBV27|TRBJ1-1
TGTGCCAGCAGCCGGAGGGATAACACTGAAGCTTTCTTT
CASSRRDNTEAFF
>.|TRBD2|TRBV2|TRBJ2-7
TGTGCCAGCAGTGAAGAAGGGGCCGGAAGGGGTGCGAGCGGGAGGGGCTACGAGCAGTACTTC
CASSEEGAGRGASGRGYEQYF
>few|.|TRBV18|TRBJ2-7
TGTGCCAGCTCACCACCGAACTCCGTCTACGAGCAGTACTTC
CASSPPNSVYEQYF
>.|.|TRBV15|TRBJ2-1
TGTGCCACCAGCGGCTTCAGGGGAGGGAATGAGCAGTTCTTC
CATSGFRGGNEQFF
>.|TRBD1|TRBV5-4|TRBJ1-3
TGTGCCAGCAGCTTGAAGGGGGCATCTGGAAACACCATATATTTT
CASSLKGASGNTIYF
>.|.|TRBV5-4|TRBJ2-1
TGTGCCAGCAGCTCGCCGGGGGAGCGCAATGAGCAGTTCTTC
CASSSPGERNEQFF
>.|TRBD2|TRBV14|TRBJ2-1
TGTGCCAGCAGTGGAAGAGCGGGGAGCTCCTACAATGAGCAGTTCTTC
CASSGRAGSSYNEQFF
>.|TRBD1|TRBV7-8|TRBJ2-4
TGTGCCAGCAGGCCCGGGACAGGGTTTAAAAACATTCAGTACTTC
CASRPGTGFKNIQYF
>.|TRBD1|TRBV18|TRBJ1-6
TGTGCCAGCTCACAACCGGGACAGGAGAATTCACCCCTCCACTTT
CASSQPGQENSPLHF
>.|.|TRBV27|TRBJ2-7
TGTGCCAGCAGTCCCGACTCCTTAAGCCCCCACGAGCAGTACTTC
CASSPDSLSPHEQYF
>.|.|TRBV11-2|TRBJ1-1
TGTGCCAGCAGCTTATTCGGTAGGTGGAACACTGAAGCTTTCTTT
CASSLFGRWNTEAFF
>.|.|TRBV9|TRBJ2-7
TGTGCCAGCAGCGTAGGAACACCGCCCTACGAGCAGTACTTC
CASSVGTPPYEQYF
>.|TRBD2|TRBV10-2|TRBJ2-2
TGCGCCAGCAGTGGACTAGCGGGATTCGGGGAGCTGTTTTTT
CASSGLAGFGELFF
>.|TRBD1|TRBV2|TRBJ1-4
TGTGCCAGCGGGGCAGGGACAGCAACTAATGAAAAACTGTTTTTT
CASGAGTATNEKLFF
>.|.|TRBV5-4|TRBJ1-6
TGTGCCAGCAGGGAGGGAGGGTCACCCCTCCACTTT
CASREGGSPLHF
>.|.|TRBV12-5|TRBJ1-5
TGTGCTAGTGGTCTCATGGACAGCACCTATAGCAATCAGCCCCAGCATTTT
CASGLMDSTYSNQPQHF
>.|.|TRBV18|TRBJ2-7
TGTGCCAGCTCACCACCCACCTACGAGCAGTACTTC
CASSPPTYEQYF
>once|.|TRBV6-5|TRBJ2-7
TGTGCCAGCACGTTGGGACCGCATTCCTACGAGCAGTACTTC
CASTLGPHSYEQYF
>.|.|TRBV5-1|TRBJ2-7
TGCGCCAGCAGCTCAGCAACAGGAAAATACGAGCAGTACTTC
CASSSATGKYEQYF
>.|TRBD1|TRBV7-9|TRBJ2-6
TGTGCCAGCAACATGGGACAGGATTTGTCCAACGTCCTGACTTTC
CASNMGQDLSNVLTF
>.|TRBD1|TRBV7-8|TRBJ2-5
TGTGCCAGCAGCCGATTAGGGGACAGGGGGCTAGGGGAGACCCAGTACTTC
CASSRLGDRGLGETQYF
>once|.|TRBV7-1|TRBJ2-2
TGTGCCAGCAGCTTAGCGCCCAGGGGCTCGAACACCGGGGAGCTGTTTTTT
CASSLAPRGSNTGELFF
>.|TRBD2|TRBV7-7|TRBJ2-3
TGTGCCAGCAGCTTGGGAAGCTCGAGCGGGGGCCATACGCAGTATTTT
CASSLGSSSGGHTQYF
>once|TRBD2|TRBV7-2|TRBJ2-7
TGTGCCAGCAGCTTAGAAAGGGGGACTAGCTTGGGTTTATACGAGCAGTACTTC
CASSLERGTSLGLYEQYF
>.|TRBD1|TRBV27|TRBJ2-7
TGTGCCAGCAGGACAGGGATCGAGCAGTACTTC
CASRTGIEQYF
>few|.|TRBV19|TRBJ2-1
TGTGCCAGTAAGCCCCTTTGGGCTAGAACAACCAATGAGCAGTTCTTC
CASKPLWARTTNEQFF
>.|.|TRBV18|TRBJ1-1
TGTGCCAGCTCACCGAAGTCGGGCACTGAAGCTTTCTTT
CASSPKSGTEAFF
>.|TRBD1|TRBV2|TRBJ1-5
TGTGCCAGCAGGGCCGGGACAGGAGGACAGCCCCAGCATTTT
CASRAGTGGQPQHF
>.|.|TRBV19|TRBJ1-5
TGTGCCAGTAGTATACCCAGGGGAGGTAGCAATCAGCCCCAGCATTTT
CASSIPRGGSNQPQHF
>.|TRBD1|TRBV4-2|TRBJ2-6
TGTGCCAGCAGCCACCCCCTGGGACAGAGGTTCTCTGGGGCCAACGTCCTGACTTTC
CASSHPLGQRFSGANVLTF